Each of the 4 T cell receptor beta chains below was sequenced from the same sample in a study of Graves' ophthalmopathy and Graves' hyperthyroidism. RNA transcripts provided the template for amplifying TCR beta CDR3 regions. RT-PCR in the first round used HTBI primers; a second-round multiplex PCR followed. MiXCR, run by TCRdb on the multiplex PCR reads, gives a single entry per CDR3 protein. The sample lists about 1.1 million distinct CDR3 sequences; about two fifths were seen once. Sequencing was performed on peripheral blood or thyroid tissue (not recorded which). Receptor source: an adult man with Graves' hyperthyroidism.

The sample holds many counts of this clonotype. CDR3 protein: CSASNRGPNQPQHF. CDR3 nucleotides: TGCAGTGCTAGCAACAGGGGGCCCAATCAGCCCCAGCATTTT. This chain joins TRBV20-1 and TRBJ1-5, with 9 bases that match TRBD1. The CDR3 is 14 amino acids. Germline trimming cut 3 bases from V and 3 bases from J; bases unmatched to any gene: 3. The germline CDR1 and CDR2 sequences are DFQATT and SNEGSKA (reference sequence).

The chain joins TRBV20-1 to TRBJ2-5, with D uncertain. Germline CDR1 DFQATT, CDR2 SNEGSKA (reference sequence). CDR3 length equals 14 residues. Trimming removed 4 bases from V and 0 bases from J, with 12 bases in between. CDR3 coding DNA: TGCAGTGCTAACCCATCGTACCACCAAGAGACCCAGTACTTC. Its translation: CSANPSYHQETQYF.

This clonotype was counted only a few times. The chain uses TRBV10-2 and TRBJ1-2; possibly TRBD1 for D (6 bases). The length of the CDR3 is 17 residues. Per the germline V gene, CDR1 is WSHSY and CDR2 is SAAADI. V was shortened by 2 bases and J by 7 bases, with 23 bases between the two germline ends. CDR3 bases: TGCGCCAGCAGTGAGCCGGACAGTCCGCTGCCAACGACTGGCTACACCTTC. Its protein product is CASSEPDSPLPTTGYTF.

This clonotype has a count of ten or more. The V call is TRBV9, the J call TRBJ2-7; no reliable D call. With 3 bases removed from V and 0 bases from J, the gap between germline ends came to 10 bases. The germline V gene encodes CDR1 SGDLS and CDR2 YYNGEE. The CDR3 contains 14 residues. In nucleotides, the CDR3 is TGTGCCAGCAGCGCCACGGGCGACTCCTACGAGCAGTACTTC. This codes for CASSATGDSYEQYF.